This T cell receptor beta chain comes out of a study of CD8 T cells in Susac syndrome. The RNA input was 0.5 to 1 ug, and it was reverse transcribed with random hexamers. A single record per CDR3 protein comes from TCRdb applying MiXCR to the immunoSEQ multiplex PCR reads. This table has 150,000 to 200,000 distinct CDR3 sequences, about 94% appearing once. Trimming removed 4 bases from V and 6 bases from J, with 6 bases in between. CDR3 length equals 11 residues. Germline V gives CDR1 LGHNA, CDR2 YNFKEQ. The rearrangement uses TRBV4-2 and TRBJ1-2; D is ambiguous. The sequence came from a human donor in good health. Sample: CD4+ T cells from PBMCs. The CDR3 nucleotides read TGTGCCAGCAGCCGGGAAGATGGCTACACCTTC. Translated: CASSREDGYTF.